This T cell receptor (beta chain) was found in a study of memory CD4+ T cells and cytomegalovirus serostatus. Study summary: Of the healthy Belgian adults, 9 were CMV seropositive and about 24 seronegative.

Sequencing was performed with immunoSEQ multiplex PCR; in TCRdb, only in-frame clones are kept and a portion is missing. The data contain about 82,000 clones, around 80% of them singletons. Concerning this clone itself: The antigen is not known.

Germline CDR1 and CDR2: SGDLS and YYNGEE. The V segment lost 0 bases and the J segment 1 base; nucleotides outside the gene matches: 3. The CDR3 covers 17 residues. The sort gate was single viable CD3+CD4+CD8-CD45RO+ cells for memory CD4+ T cells. After thawing, CD4+ T cells were positively selected. Overall study findings and caveats: The CMV-associated TCR signature appears largely within the CD4+ memory repertoire. Repertoires predicted CMV serostatus with median bootstrapped AUC of approximately 0.94.

The sequencing input was memory CD4+ T cells from blood. This clonotype originated in an adult in good health and CMV-seronegative. This chain links TRBV9 with TRBJ2-1, with 11 bases lining up with TRBD2. The CDR3 reads CASSVGASGGSYNEQFF. CDR3 coding DNA: TGTGCCAGCAGCGTAGGGGCTAGCGGGGGGTCCTACAATGAGCAGTTCTTC. Looking up the rest from reference TRBV9 and TRBJ2-1 gives the full variable domain: DSGVTQTPKHLITATGQRVTLRCSPRSGDLSVYWYQQSLDQGLQFLIQYYNGEERAKGNILERFSAQQFPDLHSELNLSSLELGDSALYFCASSVGASGGSYNEQFFGPGTRLTVL.